Listed below are T cell receptor beta chains from one sample, sequenced in a study of cytomegalovirus exposure and HLA in healthy donors. Assay: immunoSEQ multiplex PCR; the TCRdb copy retains only in-frame clones and omits some. The top ten clones hold 0.098% of a sample with some 200,000 clones, 82% of them seen once. The sequenced sample consisted of PBMCs. The receptors were gathered from a boy younger than 10 in good health and CMV-seronegative. The conserved cysteine and the conserved F or W are not part of the CDR3 here. The order of the fields is J gene, V gene, D gene, CDR3 length, CDR3 protein. A D gene is named only where the DNA matches it firmly.

>TRBJ2-5|TRBV5-4|NA|10
ASSQRGETQY
>TRBJ2-1|TRBV5-1|NA|12
ASSLGGGWNEQF
>TRBJ1-6|TRBV27|NA|10
ASSLQGEPLH
>TRBJ2-4|TRBV10-3|NA|11
AISALAKNIQY
>TRBJ2-1|TRBV19|TRBD1|15
ASGQGGLRGSYNEQF
>TRBJ2-1|TRBV10-3|TRBD2|12
AIGPGLVHNEQF
>TRBJ2-1|TRBV19|TRBD2|12
ASRSSGVYNEQF
>TRBJ2-3|TRBV9|TRBD2|16
ASSGSNRGGPGTDTQY
>TRBJ2-1|TRBV28|TRBD2|14
ASSSSSGGGNNEQF
>TRBJ1-2|TRBV4-3|TRBD1|12
ASSPRRTGAGYT
>TRBJ2-3|TRBV7-3|TRBD2|13
ASSHSGGSTDTQY